The 2 T cell receptor beta chains given below trace back to one sample, sequenced in a study of CD8 T cells in ankylosing spondylitis. The study's findings and limits: Within ankylosing spondylitis blood, a TCR beta motif made up of fewer than ten highly homologous variants appeared to be characteristic.

MiXCR, run by TCRdb on the 5' RACE reads, gives a single entry per CDR3 protein. Of 650,000 to 800,000 distinct CDR3 sequences in the sample, roughly 19% are singletons; the top ten hold under 20%. These receptors have no identified antigens. Sequencing input: blood, either unsorted or a sorted T cell fraction (not recorded which). These receptors originate from a male donor with ankylosing spondylitis.

V usage is TRBV7-9 and J usage is TRBJ1-1; D might be TRBD1 (6 bases). The CDR3 sequence is 15 residues long. V lost 1 base to trimming and J lost 5 bases, with 14 bases between them. Germline CDR1 SEHNR, CDR2 FQNEAQ (reference sequence). The CDR3: CASSLDYREATEAFF. DNA for the CDR3: TGTGCCAGCAGCTTAGACTACAGGGAAGCGACTGAAGCTTTCTTT.

This clonotype has more than one count but fewer than ten. The V call is TRBV7-9, the J call TRBJ1-1; D is unresolved. Germline V gene lookup returns CDR1 SEHNR and CDR2 FQNEAQ (reference sequence). This CDR3 has 14 residues. The ends were cut back, 4 bases at V and 3 bases at J, with 12 bases in the middle. In nucleotides, the CDR3 is TGTGCCAGCAGCTCCGGACTTGTGGACACTGAAGCTTTCTTT. As protein: CASSSGLVDTEAFF.